This T cell receptor beta chain emerged from a study of T cells in localized non-small cell lung cancer. Findings and caveats of the study: Sequencing, confined to only one tumor region, leaves heterogeneity possible.

Comments on this clone: Its antigen is unknown. One end of the junction is discordant with germline, which a read error may explain.

Germline assignment: CDR1 SGHVS and CDR2 FNYEAQ. The CDR3 runs 13 residues. Produced via immunoSEQ multiplex PCR; TCRdb's table is partial and in-frame only. Of about 9,200 clones in the sample, about nine tenths were seen once. The source is a female donor over 55 with stage II squamous cell lung carcinoma. The V and J genes are TRBV7-6 and TRBJ2-6, with D unclear. Here the sequenced sample was peripheral blood, taken before any cancer treatment. This CDR3 reads CASGHSGANVLTF. CDR3 bases: TGTGCCAGCGGGCATTCTGGAGCCAACGTCCTGACTTTC.